Reported below is one T cell receptor (beta chain). Antigen specificity is unknown. This specimen comes from a study of blood T cells in healthy people across ages. Overall study results and limits: Total diversity from one million sequenced T cells was likely underestimated. PBMCs that were unsorted prevented a conclusive naive versus antigen-experienced comparison.

This CDR3 region has 15 residues. Germline V gene sequence: CDR1 ENHRY, CDR2 SYGVKD. V shed 4 bases, J shed 5 bases, and the junction held 6 bases outside the gene matches. The second PCR ran roughly 6 to 11 cycles with a sample-barcoded 5' primer and J-beta primers. TCRdb processed the 5' RACE reads anew with MiXCR; each CDR3 protein has one entry. The sample records fewer than 700,000 distinct CDR3 sequences, roughly 43% being singletons. The specimen was blood. This sequence was found in a man older than 75 in good health. V and J are TRBV10-3 and TRBJ2-1, with 9 bases fitting TRBD2. The CDR3 protein is CAISVIAGEHNEQFF. Here the CDR3 DNA reads TGTGCCATCAGTGTAATAGCGGGAGAACACAATGAGCAGTTCTTC.